The present TCR beta chain was sequenced within a study of blood T cell repertoires in COVID-19. V lost 0 bases to trimming and J lost 5 bases, with 6 bases between them. CDR1 LGHNA and CDR2 YSLEER come from the germline V gene. The CDR3 extends over 13 amino acids. Clones were read by immunoSEQ multiplex PCR, and TCRdb kept only the in-frame ones, dropping some. The profile shows about 250,000 clones, 70% to 90% of them singletons. The gene calls are TRBV4-3 and TRBJ2-3; no definite D call. The sample was PBMCs or T cells enriched from blood (not recorded which). The receptor comes from a woman between 45 and 65 years old who had been exposed to COVID-19. This CDR3 reads CASSQDLGDTQYF. DNA for the CDR3: TGCGCCAGCAGCCAAGATCTAGGAGATACGCAGTATTTT.